This T cell receptor (beta chain) was recovered during a study of T-cell reconstitution after alpha-beta-depleted transplantation in children. This CDR3 is built from 17 residues. Trimming took 6 bases from V and 4 from J, leaving 22 bases between them. Germline V gene data show CDR1 as MDHEN and CDR2 as SYDVKM. For TCRbeta, the library was prepared with unique molecular identifiers. MiXCR was run by TCRdb on the PCR reads, yielding one entry per CDR3 protein. The sample includes about 600,000 distinct CDR3 sequences, roughly 23% of them seen just once. The material sequenced was PBMCs, mostly from graft donor cells, taken 360 days after TCRalphabeta/CD19-depleted stem cell transplant. This clonotype originated in a boy in the first two years of life who had a stem cell transplant for acute myeloid leukemia, so the T cells may come from the graft donor. This chain joins TRBV28 and TRBJ2-1; tentatively, D is TRBD2 (5 bases). In DNA form, the CDR3 reads TGTGCCAGCAGCCTTCCCCTAACTAGTAGCGTGTACAATGAGCAGTTCTTC. It specifies CASSLPLTSSVYNEQFF.